These 18 T cell receptor beta chains share one sample of origin, sequenced in a study of molecular identifiers for immune sequencing clone quantification. TCRdb independently ran MiXCR on the PCR reads; one entry per CDR3 protein. This table has about 640,000 distinct CDR3 sequences, about 20% appearing once. The source material was naive CD8+ T cells from blood, with Jurkat cell RNA spiked in. As for subset: FACS-sorted CD8+CD4-CCR7+CD45RA+ naive T cells. These receptors all stem from a human donor in good health. Some libraries in this study had Jurkat cell RNA spiked in.

Remarks on this clonotype: A much larger clone differs by one base, so this may be a read error. The V and J genes are TRBV7-2 and TRBJ2-7; TRBD1 is a possible D gene (6 bases). The V gene's germline CDR1 is SGHTA and CDR2 FQGNSA. CDR3 size: 15 residues. CDR3 sequence reads: CASSLALGAPYEQHF. The CDR3 bases are TGTGCCAGCAGCTTAGCGTTGGGGGCCCCCTACGAGCAGCACTTC.

This clonotype was picked up many times. The chain combines TRBV5-6 with TRBJ2-7; TRBD2 matches at 9 bases. Trimming cost V 4 bases and J 3 bases; bases outside gene matches: 5. Germline lookup yields CDR1 SGHDT and CDR2 YYEEEE. The CDR3 contains 14 residues. In DNA, the CDR3 is TGTGCCAGCAGCGCGACTAGCGGCATCTACGAGCAGTACTTC. Its translation: CASSATSGIYEQYF.

In its sample, this clonotype was seen many times. The V gene is TRBV4-3, the J gene TRBJ2-7; 9 bases map to TRBD1. The CDR3 sequence is 15 residues long. Unmatched junction bases numbered 11, after V lost 4 bases and J lost 7 bases. Germline CDR1 LGHNA, CDR2 YSLEER. The CDR3 DNA follows: TGCGCCAGCAGCCCCAGTGGGACAGGGTATGGGGAGCAGTACTTC. Its protein is CASSPSGTGYGEQYF.

The chain links TRBV7-2 to TRBJ2-3; 8 nucleotides match TRBD1. Germline V gene sequence: CDR1 SGHTA, CDR2 FQGNSA. This CDR3 comprises 18 residues. J gave up 8 bases and V 1 base, and 17 bases lay outside the gene matches. The CDR3 DNA is TGTGCCAGCAGCTTAGGCCAGGGGGCGGTTAGCGAAGCCGGTACGCAGTATTTT. It encodes CASSLGQGAVSEAGTQYF.

V and J are TRBV7-9 and TRBJ1-3, with TRBD1 matching over 7 bases. CDR3 size: 17 residues. CDR1 is SEHNR and CDR2 is FQNEAQ in the germline V gene (reference sequence). V shed 2 bases, J shed 0 bases, and the junction held 7 bases outside the gene matches. Here the CDR3 reads CASSLRGRQGSGNTIYF. In nucleotides, the CDR3 is TGTGCCAGCAGCTTACGGGGACGACAGGGCTCTGGAAACACCATATATTTT.

This chain links TRBV11-2 with TRBJ2-7; the match to TRBD1 covers 9 bases. This CDR3 has 15 amino acids. Germline V gene lookup returns CDR1 SGHAT and CDR2 FQNNGV. Trimming cost V 5 bases and J 4 bases; bases outside gene matches: 9. The CDR3 bases are TGTGCCAGCAGCCAATCCGGGACAGGGAGATACGAGCAGTACTTC. This sequence encodes CASSQSGTGRYEQYF.

This clonotype was seen more than once but under ten times. This sequence joins TRBV3-1 and TRBJ2-3; D perhaps matches TRBD2 (6 bases). V was pared by 3 bases and J by 0 bases, with 13 bases between. The CDR3 covers 16 residues. In germline, CDR1 is LGHDT, CDR2 YNNKEL (reference sequence). The CDR3 DNA follows: TGTGCCAGCAGCCACCCCGGTGGGGGGAGCACAGATACGCAGTATTTT. It codes for CASSHPGGGSTDTQYF.

This clonotype was recorded a few times. The chain carries TRBV12-3 or TRBV12-4 and TRBJ2-3; 8 bases are a match to TRBD2. This CDR3 region has 16 residues. V shed 4 bases and J 2 bases; nucleotides not matched to a gene: 8. CDR3: CASSSRTSPDTDTQYF. Written as DNA, the CDR3 is TGTGCCAGCAGTTCCAGGACTAGCCCTGACACAGATACGCAGTATTTT.

This clonotype was counted at least ten times. The chain is built from TRBV2 and TRBJ2-7; 7 bases are shared with TRBD1. This CDR3 contains 15 residues. Germline V gene data show CDR1 as SNHLY and CDR2 as FYNNEI. V was pared by 2 bases and J by 5 bases, with 9 bases of the junction left unmatched. The CDR3 spells CASSEKVTGRNEQYF. The CDR3 nucleotides are TGTGCCAGCAGTGAAAAGGTGACAGGGAGAAACGAGCAGTACTTC.

Of note for this clonotype: At one end, the junction sequence differs from germline, possibly due to a read error. This rearrangement joins TRBV19 to TRBJ1-2; unclear D gene. Germline V gene lookup returns CDR1 LNHDA and CDR2 SQIVND (reference sequence). The CDR3 sequence is 15 residues long. The CDR3 region is CTSSITAAPHYGYTF. CDR3 bases: TGTACCAGTAGTATCACTGCCGCACCGCACTATGGCTACACCTTC.

In the case of this clonotype: A much larger clone differs from this one at a single base, so this may be a read error. The CDR3 DNA is TGTGCCAGCAGCTTAGGGGCAGGCCAAGCGTGGCCCCAGCATTTT. It yields the protein CASSLGAGQAWPQHF. The chain is built from TRBV7-2 and TRBJ1-5, with D unclear. Germline V lookup: CDR1 SGHTA, CDR2 FQGNSA. The CDR3 loop spans 15 amino acids. Between the trimmed V and J ends, which lost 1 base and 9 bases, there was a span of 16 bases. The full variable domain, completed using reference TRBV7-2 and TRBJ1-5, is GAGVSQSPSNKVTEKGKDVELRCDPISGHTALYWYRQSLGQGLEFLIYFQGNSAPDKSGLPSDRFSAERTGGSVSTLTIQRTQQEDSAVYLCASSLGAGQAWPQHFGDGTRLSIL.

This clonotype was observed a handful of times. This chain connects TRBV4-2 to TRBJ2-1; a possible D gene is TRBD1 (6 bases). The CDR3 length is 15 residues. Germline CDR1 reads LGHNA; CDR2 reads YNFKEQ. Deletions cut 4 bases from V and 6 bases from J, with 16 bases between. The CDR3 DNA is TGTGCCAGCAGCCTCGGACAGACCCATGGCAATGAGCAGTTCTTC. This codes for CASSLGQTHGNEQFF.

Many counts were recorded for this clonotype. This sequence may be a read error, since a much larger clone differs from it by one base. The CDR3 region has the DNA TGTGCCAGCAGTTCCCGACAGGGCAATCAGCCCCAGCATTTT. Its translation is CASSSRQGNQPQHF. V gene TRBV27 combines with J gene TRBJ1-5; D might be TRBD1 (6 bases). This CDR3 has 14 amino acids. CDR1 and CDR2 (germline): MNHEY, SMNVEV (reference sequence). Trimming removed 4 bases at V and 2 bases at J, with 9 bases between.

V usage is TRBV20-1 and J usage is TRBJ1-6, with D possibly TRBD1 on 5 matching bases. Trimming left V 6 bases short and J 0 bases short, with 21 bases between. Germline lookup yields CDR1 DFQATT and CDR2 SNEGSKA (reference sequence). The CDR3 extends over 18 amino acids. Here the CDR3 reads CSARWDSHVGSYNSPLHF. For the CDR3, the DNA is TGCAGTGCCCGATGGGACTCCCACGTCGGCTCCTATAATTCACCCCTCCACTTT.

This clonotype showed up many times. CDR3 nucleotides: TGTGCCAGCAGCTCCCTCGGACAGGGGGCTCACGAGCAGTACTTC. Translation gives CASSSLGQGAHEQYF. The V and J genes are TRBV5-6 and TRBJ2-7; 11 nucleotides agree with TRBD1. CDR3 length: 15 amino acids. V gave up 3 bases and J gave up 5 bases; unmatched junction bases: 7. Looked up from germline, CDR1 is SGHDT and CDR2 is YYEEEE.

This clonotype was observed at least ten times. The chain is built from TRBV4-1 and TRBJ1-1, with D perhaps matching TRBD1 (6 bases). The length of the CDR3 is 14 residues. From germline, CDR1 is MGHRA and CDR2 YSYEKL. Deletions cut 8 bases from V and 0 bases from J, with 13 bases between. CDR3 coding DNA: TGCGCCAGCGGAGAGACAGGAATGAACACTGAAGCTTTCTTT. Its protein product is CASGETGMNTEAFF.

The table lists this clonotype with many counts. This chain connects TRBV24-1 to TRBJ1-1, with 8 bases that match TRBD1. V trimming: 3 bases; J trimming: 3 bases; junction bases outside the gene matches: 2. Germline loops: CDR1 KGHDR, CDR2 SFDVKD. CDR3 length equals 14 residues. For the CDR3, the DNA is TGTGCCACCAGTGATGACAGGGGTGACACTGAAGCTTTCTTT. Encoded protein: CATSDDRGDTEAFF.

This clonotype was seen at least ten times. The chain joins TRBV20-1 to TRBJ2-3; 10 nucleotides agree with TRBD2. This CDR3 region has 16 residues. Trimming cost V 5 bases and J 4 bases; bases outside gene matches: 12. Germline V gives CDR1 DFQATT, CDR2 SNEGSKA (reference sequence). The CDR3 protein is CSAHLPASGRADTQYF. In DNA form, the CDR3 reads TGCAGTGCTCATTTACCGGCTAGCGGGAGAGCAGATACGCAGTATTTT.